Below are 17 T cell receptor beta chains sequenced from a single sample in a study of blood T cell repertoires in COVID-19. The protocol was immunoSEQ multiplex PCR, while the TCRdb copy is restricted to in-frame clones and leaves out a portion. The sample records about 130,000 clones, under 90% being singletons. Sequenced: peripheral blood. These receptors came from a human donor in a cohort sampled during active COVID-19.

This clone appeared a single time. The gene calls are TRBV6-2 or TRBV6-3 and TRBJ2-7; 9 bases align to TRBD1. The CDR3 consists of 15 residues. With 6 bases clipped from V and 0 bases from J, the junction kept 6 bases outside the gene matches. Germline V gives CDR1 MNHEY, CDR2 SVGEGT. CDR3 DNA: TGTGCCAGCAGCTCGGGACAGGGCCTCTCCTACGAGCAGTACTTC. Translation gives CASSSGQGLSYEQYF.

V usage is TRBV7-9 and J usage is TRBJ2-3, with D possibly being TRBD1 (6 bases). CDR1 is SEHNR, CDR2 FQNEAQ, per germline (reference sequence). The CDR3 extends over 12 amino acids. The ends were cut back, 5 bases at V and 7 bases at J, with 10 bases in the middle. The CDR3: CASSAGQYTQYF. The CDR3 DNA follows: TGTGCCAGCAGCGCAGGACAGTATACGCAGTATTTT.

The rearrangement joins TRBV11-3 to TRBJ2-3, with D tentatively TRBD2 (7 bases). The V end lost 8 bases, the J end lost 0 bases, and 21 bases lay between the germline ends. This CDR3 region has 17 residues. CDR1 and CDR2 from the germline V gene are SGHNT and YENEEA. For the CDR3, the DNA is TGTGCCAGCCCTCCCCCGGGGGGCGTTACTAGCACAGATACGCAGTATTTT. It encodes CASPPPGGVTSTDTQYF.

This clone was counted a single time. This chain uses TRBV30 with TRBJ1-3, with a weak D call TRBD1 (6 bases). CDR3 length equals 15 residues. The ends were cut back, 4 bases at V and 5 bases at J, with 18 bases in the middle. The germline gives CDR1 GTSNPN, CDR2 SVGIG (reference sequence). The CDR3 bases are TGTGCCTGGACCAGGGGCCCAAACGATCGAAACACCATATATTTT. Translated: CAWTRGPNDRNTIYF.

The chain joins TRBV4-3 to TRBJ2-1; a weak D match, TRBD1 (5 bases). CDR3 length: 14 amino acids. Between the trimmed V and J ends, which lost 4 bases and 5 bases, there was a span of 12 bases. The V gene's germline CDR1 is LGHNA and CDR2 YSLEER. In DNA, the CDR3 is TGCGCCAGCAGCCGACAGAGGTTGGACAATGAGCAGTTCTTC. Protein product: CASSRQRLDNEQFF.

The CDR3 is CASSRGGMDRGYEQYV. CDR3 nucleotides: TGTGCCAGCAGTAGGGGGGGAATGGACAGGGGCTACGAGCAGTACGTC. The chain combines TRBV6-2 or TRBV6-3 with TRBJ2-7, with TRBD1 matching 9 bases. This CDR3 has 16 residues. Germline trimming cut 5 bases from V and 3 bases from J; bases unmatched to any gene: 11. CDR1 and CDR2 (germline): MNHEY, SVGEGT.

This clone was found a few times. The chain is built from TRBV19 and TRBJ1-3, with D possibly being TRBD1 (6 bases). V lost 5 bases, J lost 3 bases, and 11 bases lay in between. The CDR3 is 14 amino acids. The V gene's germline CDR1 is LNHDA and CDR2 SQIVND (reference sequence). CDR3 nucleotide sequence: TGTGCCAGTAGTCCAGGGGAAGGTGGAAACACCATATATTTT. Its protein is CASSPGEGGNTIYF.

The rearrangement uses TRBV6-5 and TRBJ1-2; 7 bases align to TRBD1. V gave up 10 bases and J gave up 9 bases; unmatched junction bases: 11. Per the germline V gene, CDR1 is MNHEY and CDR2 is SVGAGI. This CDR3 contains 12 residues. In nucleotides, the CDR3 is TGTGCCACCACCGGGACAGAAAGTAGCTACACCTTC. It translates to CATTGTESSYTF.

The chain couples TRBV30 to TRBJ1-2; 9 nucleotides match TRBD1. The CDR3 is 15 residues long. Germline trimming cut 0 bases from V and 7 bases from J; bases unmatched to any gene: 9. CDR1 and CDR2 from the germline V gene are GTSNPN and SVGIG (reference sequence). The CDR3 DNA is TGTGCCTGGAGTGTTACAGGGGGCGCATTAGGTGGCTACACCTTC. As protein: CAWSVTGGALGGYTF.

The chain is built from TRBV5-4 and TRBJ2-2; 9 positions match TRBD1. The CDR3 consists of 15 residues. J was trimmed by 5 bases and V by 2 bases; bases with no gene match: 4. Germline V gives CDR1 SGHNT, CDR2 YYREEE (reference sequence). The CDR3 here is CASSFRTGETGELFF. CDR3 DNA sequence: TGTGCCAGCAGCTTCCGGACAGGGGAAACCGGGGAGCTGTTTTTT.

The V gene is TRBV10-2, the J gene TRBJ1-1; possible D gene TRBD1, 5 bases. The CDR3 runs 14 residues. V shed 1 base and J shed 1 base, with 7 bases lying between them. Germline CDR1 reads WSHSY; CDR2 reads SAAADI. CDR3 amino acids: CASSEFRANTEAFF. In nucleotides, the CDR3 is TGCGCCAGCAGTGAGTTCAGGGCGAACACTGAAGCTTTCTTT.

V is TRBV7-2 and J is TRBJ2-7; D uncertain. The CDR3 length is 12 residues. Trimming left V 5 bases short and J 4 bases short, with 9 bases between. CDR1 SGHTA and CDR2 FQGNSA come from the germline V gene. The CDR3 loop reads CASSPRVYEQYF. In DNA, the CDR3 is TGTGCCAGCAGCCCCCGAGTTTACGAGCAGTACTTC.

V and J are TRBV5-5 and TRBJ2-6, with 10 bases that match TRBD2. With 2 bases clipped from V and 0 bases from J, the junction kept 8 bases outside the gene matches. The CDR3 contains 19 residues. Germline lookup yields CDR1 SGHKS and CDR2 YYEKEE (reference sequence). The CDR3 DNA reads TGTGCCAGCAGCTTTCTCGGACTAGCGGCGAGCTCTGGGGCCAACGTCCTGACTTTC. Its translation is CASSFLGLAASSGANVLTF.

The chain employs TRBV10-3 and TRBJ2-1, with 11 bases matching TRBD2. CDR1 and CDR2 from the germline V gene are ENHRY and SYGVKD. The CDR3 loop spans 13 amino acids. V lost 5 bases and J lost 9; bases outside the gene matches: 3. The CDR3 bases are TGTGCCATCAGTACTAGCGGGAGCCCTGAGCAGTTCTTC. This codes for CAISTSGSPEQFF.

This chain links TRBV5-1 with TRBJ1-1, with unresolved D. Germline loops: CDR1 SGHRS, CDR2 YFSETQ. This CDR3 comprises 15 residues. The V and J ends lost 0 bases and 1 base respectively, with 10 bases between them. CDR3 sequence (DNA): TGCGCCAGCAGCTTGGAGGTTCACAGGAACACTGAAGCTTTCTTT. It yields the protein CASSLEVHRNTEAFF.

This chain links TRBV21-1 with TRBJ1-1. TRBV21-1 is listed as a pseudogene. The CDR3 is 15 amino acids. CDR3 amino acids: CASSKGAGTGTEAFF. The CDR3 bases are TGTGCCAGCAGCAAAGGGGCAGGGACTGGCACTGAAGCTTTCTTT.

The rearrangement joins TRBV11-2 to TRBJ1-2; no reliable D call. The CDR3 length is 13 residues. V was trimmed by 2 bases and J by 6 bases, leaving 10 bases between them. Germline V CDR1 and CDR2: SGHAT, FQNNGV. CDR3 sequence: CASSLTGLDGYTF. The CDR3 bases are TGTGCCAGCAGCTTAACGGGGTTAGATGGCTACACCTTC.